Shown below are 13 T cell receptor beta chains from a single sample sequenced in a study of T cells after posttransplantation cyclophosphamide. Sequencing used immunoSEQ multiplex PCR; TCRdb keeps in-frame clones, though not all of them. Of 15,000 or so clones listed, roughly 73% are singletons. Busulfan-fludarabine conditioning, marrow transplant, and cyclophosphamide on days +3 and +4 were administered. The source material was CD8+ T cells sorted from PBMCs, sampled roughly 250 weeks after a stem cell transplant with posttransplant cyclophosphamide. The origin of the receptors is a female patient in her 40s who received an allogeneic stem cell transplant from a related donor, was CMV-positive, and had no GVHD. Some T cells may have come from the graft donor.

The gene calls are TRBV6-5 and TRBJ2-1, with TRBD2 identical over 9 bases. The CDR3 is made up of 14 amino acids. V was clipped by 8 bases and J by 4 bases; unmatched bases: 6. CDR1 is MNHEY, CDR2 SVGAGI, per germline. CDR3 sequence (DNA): TGTGCCAGCCAGTGGACTAGCGCTTACAATGAGCAGTTCTTC. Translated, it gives CASQWTSAYNEQFF.

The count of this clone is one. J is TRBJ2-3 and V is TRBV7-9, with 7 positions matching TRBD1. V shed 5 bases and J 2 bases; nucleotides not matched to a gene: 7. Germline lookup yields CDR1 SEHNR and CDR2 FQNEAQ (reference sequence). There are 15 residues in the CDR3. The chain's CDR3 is CASSTPTGFTDTQYF. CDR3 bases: TGTGCCAGCAGCACGCCGACAGGGTTCACAGATACGCAGTATTTT.

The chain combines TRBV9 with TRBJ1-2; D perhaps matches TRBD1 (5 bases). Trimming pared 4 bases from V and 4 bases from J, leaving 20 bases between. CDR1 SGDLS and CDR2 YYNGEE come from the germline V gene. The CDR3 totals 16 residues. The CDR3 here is CASSPTPGGMVYGYTF. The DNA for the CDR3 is TGTGCCAGCAGCCCAACCCCGGGGGGAATGGTCTATGGCTACACCTTC.

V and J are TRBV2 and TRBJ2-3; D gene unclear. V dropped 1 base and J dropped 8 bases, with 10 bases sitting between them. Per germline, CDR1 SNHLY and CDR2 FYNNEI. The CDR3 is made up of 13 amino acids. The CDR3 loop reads CASSEGHPGTQYF. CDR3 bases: TGTGCCAGCAGTGAAGGCCACCCGGGTACGCAGTATTTT.

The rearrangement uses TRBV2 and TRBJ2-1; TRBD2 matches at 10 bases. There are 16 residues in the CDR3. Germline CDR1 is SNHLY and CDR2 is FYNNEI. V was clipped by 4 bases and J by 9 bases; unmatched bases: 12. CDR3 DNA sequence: TGTGCCAGCAGTGGAAGGCGAAGCGGGGGGGCAGGTGAGCAGTTCTTC. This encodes CASSGRRSGGAGEQFF.

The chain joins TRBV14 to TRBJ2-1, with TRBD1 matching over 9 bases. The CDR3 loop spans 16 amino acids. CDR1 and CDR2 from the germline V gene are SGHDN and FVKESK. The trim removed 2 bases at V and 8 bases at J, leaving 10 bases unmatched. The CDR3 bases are TGTGCCAGCAGCCAAAAAACCGGGACAGGGTGGGATGAGCAGTTCTTC. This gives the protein CASSQKTGTGWDEQFF.

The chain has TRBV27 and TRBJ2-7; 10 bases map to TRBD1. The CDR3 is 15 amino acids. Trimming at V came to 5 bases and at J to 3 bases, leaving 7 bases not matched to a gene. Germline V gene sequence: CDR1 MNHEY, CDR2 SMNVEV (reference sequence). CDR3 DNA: TGTGCCAGCAGTGCCCGGGACAGGGGTTTCTACGAGCAGTACTTC. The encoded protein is CASSARDRGFYEQYF.

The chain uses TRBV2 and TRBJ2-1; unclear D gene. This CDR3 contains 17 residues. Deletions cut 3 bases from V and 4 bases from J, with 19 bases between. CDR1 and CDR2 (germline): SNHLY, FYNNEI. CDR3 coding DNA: TGTGCCAGCAGTGATACGCCGATGAGGAGTTCATACAATGAGCAGTTCTTC. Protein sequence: CASSDTPMRSSYNEQFF.

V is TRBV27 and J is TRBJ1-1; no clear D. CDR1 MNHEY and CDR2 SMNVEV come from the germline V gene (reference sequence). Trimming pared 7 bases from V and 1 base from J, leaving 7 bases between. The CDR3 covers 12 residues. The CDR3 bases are TGTGCCAGCACAGGAGGGAACACTGAAGCTTTCTTT. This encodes CASTGGNTEAFF.

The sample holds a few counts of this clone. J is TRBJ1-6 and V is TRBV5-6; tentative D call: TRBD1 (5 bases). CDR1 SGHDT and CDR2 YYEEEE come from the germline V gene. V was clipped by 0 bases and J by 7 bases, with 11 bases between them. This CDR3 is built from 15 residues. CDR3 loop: CASSLGQGANSPLHF. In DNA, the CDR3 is TGTGCCAGCAGCTTGGGGCAAGGGGCCAATTCACCCCTCCACTTT. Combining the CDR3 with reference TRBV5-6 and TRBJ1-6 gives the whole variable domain DAGVTQSPTHLIKTRGQQVTLRCSPKSGHDTVSWYQQALGQGPQFIFQYYEEEERQRGNFPDRFSGHQFPNYSSELNVNALLLGDSALYLCASSLGQGANSPLHFGNGTRLTVT.

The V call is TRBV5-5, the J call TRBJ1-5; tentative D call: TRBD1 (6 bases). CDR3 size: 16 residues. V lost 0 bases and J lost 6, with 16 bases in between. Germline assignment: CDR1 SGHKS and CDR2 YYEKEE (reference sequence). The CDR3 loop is CASSLDSGAGSQPQHF. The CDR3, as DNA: TGTGCCAGCAGCTTGGATTCAGGGGCGGGTAGTCAGCCCCAGCATTTT.

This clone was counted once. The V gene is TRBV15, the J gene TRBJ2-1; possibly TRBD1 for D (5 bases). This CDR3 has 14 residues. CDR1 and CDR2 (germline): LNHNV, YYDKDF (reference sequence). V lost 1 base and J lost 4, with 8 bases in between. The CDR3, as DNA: TGTGCCACCAGCAGAGCAGGGTGGTACAATGAGCAGTTCTTC. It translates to CATSRAGWYNEQFF.

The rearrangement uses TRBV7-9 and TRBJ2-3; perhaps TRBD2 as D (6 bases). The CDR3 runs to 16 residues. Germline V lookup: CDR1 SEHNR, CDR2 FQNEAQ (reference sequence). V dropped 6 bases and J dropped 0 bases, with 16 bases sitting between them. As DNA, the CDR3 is TGTGCCAGCAGAACAAGTGGGGGGAGTAGCACAGATACGCAGTATTTT. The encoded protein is CASRTSGGSSTDTQYF. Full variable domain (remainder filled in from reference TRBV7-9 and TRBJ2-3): DTGVSQNPRHKITKRGQNVTFRCDPISEHNRLYWYRQTLGQGPEFLTYFQNEAQLEKSRLLSDRFSAERPKGSFSTLEIQRTEQGDSAMYLCASRTSGGSSTDTQYFGPGTRLTVL.